Shown below are 18 T cell receptor beta chains from a single sample sequenced in a study of blood T cell repertoires in COVID-19. Generated by immunoSEQ multiplex PCR, the TCRdb table keeps only in-frame clones and is missing some. The sample shows approximately 270,000 clones, about 80% of them seen only once. Sequencing was carried out using peripheral blood. The receptor set was obtained from a man older than 75 with acute or convalescent COVID-19.

This clone has only a few counts. The V call is TRBV5-5, the J call TRBJ1-1; TRBD1 is a possible D gene (6 bases). This CDR3 spans 15 amino acids. In germline, CDR1 is SGHKS, CDR2 YYEKEE (reference sequence). Trimming cost V 4 bases and J 6 bases, with 19 bases left between them. CDR3 in DNA: TGTGCCAGCAGCGTTAACCGACAGGTTAACCCTGAAGCTTTCTTT. Protein: CASSVNRQVNPEAFF. Full variable domain (remainder filled in from reference TRBV5-5 and TRBJ1-1): DAGVTQSPTHLIKTRGQQVTLRCSPISGHKSVSWYQQVLGQGPQFIFQYYEKEERGRGNFPDRFSARQFPNYSSELNVNALLLGDSALYLCASSVNRQVNPEAFFGQGTRLTVV.

V usage is TRBV7-9 and J usage is TRBJ2-5; 9 nucleotides match TRBD1. The V segment lost 3 bases and the J segment 5 bases; nucleotides outside the gene matches: 7. The CDR3 spans 15 residues. The germline V gene encodes CDR1 SEHNR and CDR2 FQNEAQ (reference sequence). CDR3 loop: CASSLGDRVVETQYF. The CDR3 DNA is TGTGCCAGCAGCTTGGGGGACAGGGTGGTCGAGACCCAGTACTTC.

V and J are TRBV7-9 and TRBJ2-7, with 11 bases lining up with TRBD1. Germline CDR1 is SEHNR and CDR2 is FQNEAQ (reference sequence). The CDR3 consists of 16 residues. The J segment lost 3 bases and the V segment lost 5 bases, leaving 9 bases of the junction unmatched. Here the CDR3 reads CASSKTGDRGVYEQYF. CDR3 coding DNA: TGTGCCAGCAGCAAAACTGGGGACAGGGGGGTCTACGAGCAGTACTTC.

This chain joins TRBV10-1 and TRBJ2-2, with 16 nucleotides matching TRBD2. Trimming cost V 4 bases and J 0 bases; bases outside gene matches: 8. The CDR3 has 20 amino acids. Germline values: CDR1 WNHNN, CDR2 SYGVQD (reference sequence). This chain's CDR3 is CASSVPPGLAGGANTGELFF. CDR3 DNA sequence: TGCGCCAGCAGTGTACCTCCGGGACTAGCGGGAGGGGCGAACACCGGGGAGCTGTTTTTT.

This rearrangement joins TRBV6-5 to TRBJ2-7; 10 positions agree with TRBD1. V lost 8 bases and J lost 6; bases outside the gene matches: 13. Germline loops: CDR1 MNHEY, CDR2 SVGAGI. The CDR3 loop spans 15 amino acids. The CDR3 sequence is CASSVSGTGVPEQYF. CDR3 bases: TGTGCCAGCTCCGTCTCCGGGACAGGGGTGCCCGAGCAGTACTTC.

This clone appeared once. The rearrangement links TRBV28 to TRBJ1-6, with D maybe TRBD1 (5 bases). V was cut by 8 bases and J by 7 bases, with 18 bases left in between. The CDR3 is 15 residues long. Germline CDR1 and CDR2: MDHEN and SYDVKM. The CDR3: CASGFQGRGNSPLHF. The CDR3 bases are TGTGCCAGCGGCTTCCAGGGTAGGGGAAATTCACCCCTCCACTTT.

The V call is TRBV30, the J call TRBJ1-5; possible D gene TRBD1, 5 bases. This CDR3 spans 13 amino acids. The germline V and J ends were trimmed by 1 base and 7 bases, with 11 bases remaining between them. Per germline, CDR1 GTSNPN and CDR2 SVGIG (reference sequence). The CDR3 bases are TGTGCCTGGAGTGCAGGGTTTGCACAGCCCCAGCATTTT. Translated: CAWSAGFAQPQHF.

This clone was seen more than once but under ten times. The chain links TRBV28 to TRBJ1-2; D might be TRBD1 (6 bases). The germline V and J ends were trimmed by 10 bases and 8 bases, with 17 bases remaining between them. The CDR3 is 12 residues long. From germline, CDR1 is MDHEN and CDR2 SYDVKM. The CDR3 nucleotides are TGTGCCATCAACGACAGCCAGGGGGGCTACACCTTC. Its translation: CAINDSQGGYTF.

The rearrangement links TRBV6-6 to TRBJ1-2; perhaps TRBD1 as D (5 bases). The CDR3 runs 14 residues. Deletions cut 7 bases from V and 8 bases from J, with 20 bases between. In germline, CDR1 is MNHNY, CDR2 SVGAGI (reference sequence). In DNA, the CDR3 is TGTGCCAGCACCCCCGACAGAGTCCTCTCCGGCTACACCTTC. It encodes CASTPDRVLSGYTF.

The rearrangement joins TRBV5-5 to TRBJ2-7; 8 bases agree with TRBD1. J was trimmed by 6 bases and V by 3 bases; bases with no gene match: 8. This CDR3 is 14 amino acids long. CDR1 is SGHKS and CDR2 is YYEKEE in the germline V gene (reference sequence). The chain's CDR3 is CASSSRTGTSEQYF. DNA of the CDR3: TGTGCCAGCAGCTCCCGGACAGGGACGAGCGAGCAGTACTTC.

The rearrangement uses TRBV27 and TRBJ1-5, with 10 positions matching TRBD1. The germline V gene encodes CDR1 MNHEY and CDR2 SMNVEV (reference sequence). The CDR3 runs to 14 residues. V was pared by 6 bases and J by 4 bases, with 3 bases of the junction left unmatched. The CDR3 DNA reads as TGTGCCAGCAGGGGACAGGGGTATAATCAGCCCCAGCATTTT. This sequence encodes CASRGQGYNQPQHF.

This clone was seen a few times. The gene calls are TRBV5-8 and TRBJ1-5, with 9 bases lining up with TRBD1. Germline CDR1 reads SGHTS; CDR2 reads YDEGEE. V lost 2 bases and J lost 4; bases outside the gene matches: 13. The CDR3 totals 18 residues. CDR3 residues: CASSLPGQGVWKNQPQHF. Here the CDR3 DNA reads TGTGCCAGCAGCTTACCGGGACAGGGAGTGTGGAAAAATCAGCCCCAGCATTTT. Full variable domain (missing parts from reference TRBV5-8 and TRBJ1-5): EAGVTQSPTHLIKTRGQQATLRCSPISGHTSVYWYQQALGLGLQFLLWYDEGEERNRGNFPPRFSGRQFPNYSSELNVNALELEDSALYLCASSLPGQGVWKNQPQHFGDGTRLSIL.

The V gene is TRBV19, the J gene TRBJ2-3, with 10 positions matching TRBD2. The V and J ends lost 3 bases and 3 bases, in that order; junction bases with no gene match: 9. CDR3 size: 17 residues. CDR1 LNHDA and CDR2 SQIVND come from the germline V gene (reference sequence). CDR3 nucleotide sequence: TGTGCCAGTAGTATTAAGGCTAGCGGGAGACAGACAGATACGCAGTATTTT. Protein product: CASSIKASGRQTDTQYF.

The chain carries TRBV24-1 and TRBJ2-1; 7 bases map to TRBD1. Germline V gives CDR1 KGHDR, CDR2 SFDVKD. CDR3 size: 16 residues. The V gene end was trimmed by 3 bases and the J gene end by 2 bases; junction bases not matched to a gene: 6. For the CDR3, the DNA is TGTGCCACCAGTGATCGACAGGGCAGAGCCTACAATGAGCAGTTCTTC. It specifies CATSDRQGRAYNEQFF.

The chain has TRBV28 and TRBJ2-2, with 9 bases fitting TRBD1. The CDR3 consists of 16 residues. CDR1 is MDHEN, CDR2 SYDVKM, per germline. V shed 5 bases, J shed 0 bases, and the junction held 4 bases outside the gene matches. The chain's CDR3 is CASSPWTGANTGELFF. DNA of the CDR3: TGTGCCAGCAGTCCGTGGACAGGGGCGAACACCGGGGAGCTGTTTTTT.

This clone has just a few counts. V and J are TRBV18 and TRBJ1-5; TRBD1 agrees at 7 bases. CDR1 is KGHSH and CDR2 is LQKENI in the germline V gene. This CDR3 comprises 15 residues. J was trimmed by 2 bases and V by 4 bases; bases with no gene match: 5. The CDR3 DNA reads as TGTGCCAGCTCACTCGACAGGGCGGGCAATCAGCCCCAGCATTTT. Translation: CASSLDRAGNQPQHF.

This chain links TRBV7-8 with TRBJ2-6; tentatively, D is TRBD2 (6 bases). Germline V lookup: CDR1 SGHVS, CDR2 FQNEAQ. There are 16 residues in the CDR3. Trimming stripped 3 bases from V and 2 bases from J, with 11 bases between. CDR3 sequence: CASSLEGRTGANVLTF. CDR3 DNA sequence: TGTGCCAGCAGCTTGGAGGGGAGGACTGGGGCCAACGTCCTGACTTTC.

The V gene is TRBV12-3 or TRBV12-4, the J gene TRBJ2-7; 8 bases are a match to TRBD2. Trimming at V came to 10 bases and at J to 6 bases, leaving 8 bases not matched to a gene. The CDR3 runs 12 residues. The CDR3 protein is CATKRETGEQYF. CDR3 sequence (DNA): TGTGCCACAAAGCGGGAGACGGGCGAGCAGTACTTC.